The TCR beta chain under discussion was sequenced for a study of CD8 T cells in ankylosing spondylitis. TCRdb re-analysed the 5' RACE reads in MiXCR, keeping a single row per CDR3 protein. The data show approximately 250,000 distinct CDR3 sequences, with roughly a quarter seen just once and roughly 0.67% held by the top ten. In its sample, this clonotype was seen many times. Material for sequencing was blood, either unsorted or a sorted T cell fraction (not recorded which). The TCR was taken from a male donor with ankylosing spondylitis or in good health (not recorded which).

The CDR3 DNA reads TGTGCCAGCAGTCAAAGGGGCCCCGGGGAGCTGTTTTTT. Protein product: CASSQRGPGELFF. The rearrangement uses TRBV12-3 or TRBV12-4 and TRBJ2-2; D is possibly TRBD1 (5 bases). CDR3 size: 13 residues. Trimming removed 5 bases from V and 6 bases from J, with 10 bases in between.